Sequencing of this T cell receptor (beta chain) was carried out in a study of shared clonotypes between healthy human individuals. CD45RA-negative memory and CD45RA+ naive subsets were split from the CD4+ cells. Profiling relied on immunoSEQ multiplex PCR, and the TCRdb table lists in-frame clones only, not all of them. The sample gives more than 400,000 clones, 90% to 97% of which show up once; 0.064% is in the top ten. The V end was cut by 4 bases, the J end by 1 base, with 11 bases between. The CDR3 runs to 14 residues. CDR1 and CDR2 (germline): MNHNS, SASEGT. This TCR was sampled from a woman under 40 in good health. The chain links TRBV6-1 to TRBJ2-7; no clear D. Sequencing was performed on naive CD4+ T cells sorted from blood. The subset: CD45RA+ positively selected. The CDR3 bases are TGTGCCAGCAGTGTTGGTAGTGGGTCCTACGAGCAGTACTTC. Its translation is CASSVGSGSYEQYF.